Described below is a single T cell receptor beta chain sequence and its context. A read error may produce the germline difference seen at one junction end. The cDNA came from 5'RACE, which used 10-nucleotide random UMIs. One entry per CDR3 protein results from TCRdb running MiXCR on the 5' RACE reads. The sample carries roughly 120,000 distinct CDR3 sequences, about 3.4% recorded once. The study built unsorted libraries from 2 million PBMCs kept at -80 C. This record comes from a study of neurological immune-mediated disorders. Study context: Of the approximately 34 patients who had multiple sclerosis, around 30 had the relapsing-remitting form and 3 had the secondary progressive form.

The CDR3 runs 15 residues. The sequencing sample was made of PBMCs. The sequence was obtained from a woman in her thirties with multiple sclerosis. The chain recombines TRBV12-3 or TRBV12-4 with TRBJ1-6; no definite D call. The CDR3 is CASTVSVGPNSTLNF. CDR3 in DNA: TGTGCCAGCACCGTGTCCGTAGGGCCCAATTCAACCCTCAACTTT.